This TCR beta chain was recovered during a study of CD8+ T cells in alopecia areata. Germline V lookup: CDR1 SGDLS, CDR2 YYNGEE. The length of the CDR3 is 13 residues. With regard to this clone: At one end, the junction sequence differs from germline, possibly due to a read error.

Sequencing templates came from extracted RNA that was reverse transcribed into cDNA. Libraries were prepared by immunoSEQ multiplex PCR; TCRdb keeps only in-frame clonotypes and omits some of them. The sample comprises about 180,000 clones, 67% of which are singletons, and 11% rests with the top ten. The sequence was collected from a human donor with alopecia areata. The specimen was CD8+ T cells sorted from blood, collected at week 0. The rearrangement links TRBV9 to TRBJ2-7; the D gene is possibly TRBD1 (5 bases). CDR3 residues: CVSEGQGKGEQYF. CDR3 DNA: TGTGTCAGCGAAGGCCAGGGTAAGGGCGAGCAGTACTTC.